These 29 T cell receptor beta chains originate from one sample sequenced in a study of regulatory T cells in long-lasting Graves disease. Arm-PCR of CDR3 regions and iRepertoire HTBI primers were the basis on which TCR beta libraries were built. TCRdb used MiXCR to reprocess the multiplex PCR reads, holding one entry per CDR3 protein. The sample shows fewer than 500,000 distinct CDR3 sequences, 15% to 20% of them seen only once. The sample's time point: newly diagnosed GD, antithyroid drugs for less than 3 months. TCR sequences were obtained from RNA taken from PBMCs. These data were also reused for a study on T cells in Graves' hyperthyroidism and ophthalmopathy.

The material sequenced was peripheral blood mononuclear cells (PBMCs), taken at new diagnosis, from a patient treated with antithyroid drugs. The origin of the receptors is a man aged 40-55 years with Graves disease.

A remark on this clonotype: With a much larger clone just one base away, this may be a read error. The chain employs TRBV2 and TRBJ2-7, with 7 bases fitting TRBD1. The CDR3 extends over 14 amino acids. The germline V gene has CDR1 SNHLY and CDR2 FYNNEI. The CDR3 DNA is TGTGCCAGCTGTGACCCGGGACAGTCTTACGAGCAGTACTTC. Residues: CASCDPGQSYEQYF.

In this sample, this clonotype turned up many times. The V call is TRBV2, the J call TRBJ2-1, with 8 bases aligning to TRBD2. Germline assignment: CDR1 SNHLY and CDR2 FYNNEI. V shed 8 bases, J shed 3 bases, and the junction held 9 bases outside the gene matches. This CDR3 spans 15 amino acids. The CDR3 bases are TGTGCCAGCGACCGAGCGGGAGTGGTCTACAATGAGCAGTTCTTC. Translating it yields CASDRAGVVYNEQFF.

Ten or more counts support this clonotype. The chain links TRBV5-1 to TRBJ2-1; D gene unclear. Germline CDR1 reads SGHRS; CDR2 reads YFSETQ. Trimming stripped 0 bases from V and 9 bases from J, with 4 bases between. The CDR3 loop spans 11 amino acids. In nucleotides, the CDR3 is TGCGCCAGCAGCTTGGTACGTGAGCAGTTCTTC. It is translated as CASSLVREQFF.

Ten or more counts support this clonotype. This chain uses TRBV6-1 with TRBJ2-1; 7 bases are a match to TRBD2. Germline lookup yields CDR1 MNHNS and CDR2 SASEGT. The junction had 11 bases not matched to a gene; V was cut back by 7 bases and J by 5 bases. The CDR3 is made up of 15 amino acids. The CDR3 sequence is CASIHRLAANNEQFF. CDR3 in DNA: TGTGCCAGCATCCACCGGCTAGCGGCGAACAATGAGCAGTTCTTC.

This clonotype came up a few times. V and J are TRBV2 and TRBJ2-7; D perhaps matches TRBD2 (5 bases). CDR1 and CDR2 (germline): SNHLY, FYNNEI. CDR3 length: 14 amino acids. The chain's CDR3 is CVPGTRTSSYEQYF. As DNA, the CDR3 is TGTGTCCCGGGCACTAGAACGAGCTCCTACGAGCAGTACTTC.

This clonotype has at least ten counts. The CDR3 spells CSARSQGGLYEQYF. The CDR3 DNA is TGCAGTGCTAGATCCCAGGGGGGGTTGTACGAGCAGTACTTC. This rearrangement joins TRBV20-1 to TRBJ2-7; D tentatively fits TRBD1 or TRBD2 (7 bases each). The germline V gene has CDR1 DFQATT and CDR2 SNEGSKA (reference sequence). The ends were cut back, 2 bases at V and 4 bases at J, with 15 bases in the middle. This CDR3 spans 14 amino acids.

Comment on this clonotype: An end of the junction does not agree with germline; a read error may underlie this. This rearrangement joins TRBV28 to TRBJ2-2, with 11 bases lining up with TRBD2. This CDR3 contains 15 residues. Germline CDR1 reads MDHEN; CDR2 reads SYDVKM. As DNA, the CDR3 is TGTGCCAGCAGCGAAGGACTAGCGGGCACCGGGGGGCTGTTTTTT. Amino acid sequence: CASSEGLAGTGGLFF.

The rearrangement uses TRBV9 and TRBJ1-2; 9 bases are a match to TRBD1. The CDR3 sequence is 15 residues long. Germline lookup yields CDR1 SGDLS and CDR2 YYNGEE. The V segment lost 4 bases and the J segment 4 bases; nucleotides outside the gene matches: 8. The chain's CDR3 is CASSPRQGVSYGYTF. The CDR3 region has the DNA TGTGCCAGCAGCCCAAGACAGGGGGTGAGCTATGGCTACACCTTC.

In its sample, this clonotype was seen many times. V is TRBV7-9 and J is TRBJ2-7; 8 bases are a match to TRBD1. Unmatched junction bases numbered 5, after V lost 4 bases and J lost 6 bases. CDR3 length equals 13 residues. Germline CDR1 and CDR2: SEHNR and FQNEAQ (reference sequence). The CDR3 sequence: CASSSGDRSEQYF. DNA for the CDR3: TGTGCCAGCAGCTCCGGGGACAGGAGCGAGCAGTACTTC.

This clonotype was counted a few times. This chain joins TRBV12-5 and TRBJ2-3, with D perhaps given as TRBD1 or TRBD2 (5 bases each). Germline CDR1 and CDR2: LGHNT and FRNRAP. The CDR3 totals 15 residues. V lost 1 base to trimming and J lost 5 bases, with 13 bases between them. CDR3 amino acids: CASGLGGFIGDTQYF. CDR3 DNA: TGTGCTAGTGGTTTGGGGGGGTTTATCGGAGATACGCAGTATTTT.

The V and J genes are TRBV28 and TRBJ2-3; D perhaps matches TRBD1 (6 bases). This CDR3 contains 15 residues. V was shortened by 3 bases and J by 4 bases, with 14 bases between the two germline ends. The V gene's germline CDR1 is MDHEN and CDR2 SYDVKM. Here the CDR3 reads CASSFDRRRADTQYF. The CDR3 DNA reads TGTGCCAGCAGTTTTGACAGGCGGCGCGCAGATACGCAGTATTTT.

This clonotype was counted many times. This chain links TRBV18 with TRBJ1-1, with a tentative D call TRBD1 (6 bases). There are 14 residues in the CDR3. CDR1 is KGHSH, CDR2 LQKENI, per germline. V was pared by 4 bases and J by 6 bases, with 15 bases between. CDR3 sequence (DNA): TGTGCCAGCTCACGAGGACAGCAGGGCGCTGAAGCTTTCTTT. Residues: CASSRGQQGAEAFF. The full variable domain, in which reference TRBV18 and TRBJ1-1 provide the parts outside the CDR3, is NAGVMQNPRHLVRRRGQEARLRCSPMKGHSHVYWYRQLPEEGLKFMVYLQKENIIDESGMPKERFSAEFPKEGPSILRIQQVVRGDSAAYFCASSRGQQGAEAFFGQGTRLTVV.

This clonotype showed up many times. The V call is TRBV7-9, the J call TRBJ2-1; 13 positions agree with TRBD2. The V segment lost 3 bases and the J segment 1 base; nucleotides outside the gene matches: 3. Germline CDR1 SEHNR, CDR2 FQNEAQ (reference sequence). This CDR3 is 17 amino acids long. The CDR3: CASSFPGLAGSYNEQFF. Here the CDR3 DNA reads TGTGCCAGCAGCTTCCCGGGACTAGCGGGATCCTACAATGAGCAGTTCTTC.

This clonotype was seen ten or more times. The V gene is TRBV28, the J gene TRBJ1-1; D remains unclear. This CDR3 region has 12 residues. Germline V gives CDR1 MDHEN, CDR2 SYDVKM. Deletions cut 5 bases from V and 7 bases from J, with 11 bases between. CDR3 amino acids: CASSEKSVEAFF. CDR3 in DNA: TGTGCCAGCAGTGAAAAATCCGTTGAAGCTTTCTTT.

This clonotype was seen many times. The chain is built from TRBV7-9 and TRBJ2-7; D is unclear. The CDR3 consists of 12 residues. Trimming took 5 bases from V and 2 from J, leaving 7 bases between them. Germline CDR1 is SEHNR and CDR2 is FQNEAQ (reference sequence). The chain's CDR3 is CASSTSPYEQYF. The CDR3 region has the DNA TGTGCCAGCAGCACAAGTCCCTACGAGCAGTACTTC. The variable domain in full, completed from reference TRBV7-9 and TRBJ2-7, reads DTGVSQNPRHKITKRGQNVTFRCDPISEHNRLYWYRQTLGQGPEFLTYFQNEAQLEKSRLLSDRFSAERPKGSFSTLEIQRTEQGDSAMYLCASSTSPYEQYFGPGTRLTVT.

A few counts support this clonotype. The chain is built from TRBV5-1 and TRBJ2-2; possibly TRBD2 for D (6 bases). CDR3 length: 17 amino acids. CDR1 and CDR2 from the germline V gene are SGHRS and YFSETQ. V was clipped by 0 bases and J by 6 bases, with 18 bases between them. The CDR3 loop is CASSLGVGRTFAGELFF. The CDR3 DNA reads TGCGCCAGCAGCTTGGGAGTCGGGAGAACGTTTGCCGGGGAGCTGTTTTTT.

The genes are TRBV19 and TRBJ2-4; 7 nucleotides align to TRBD1. Unmatched junction bases numbered 9, after V lost 3 bases and J lost 1 base. In germline, CDR1 is LNHDA, CDR2 SQIVND (reference sequence). This CDR3 is built from 17 residues. This CDR3 is CASSISTGSAAKNIQYF. For the CDR3, the DNA is TGTGCCAGTAGTATCTCGACAGGGTCAGCCGCCAAAAACATTCAGTACTTC.

This clonotype showed up just a few times. The chain is built from TRBV11-3 and TRBJ2-7; D is ambiguous. V was trimmed by 5 bases and J by 0 bases, leaving 8 bases between them. CDR3 length: 13 amino acids. CDR1 is SGHNT, CDR2 YENEEA, per germline. CDR3 in DNA: TGTGCCAGCAGCCCCCACTACTCCTACGAGCAGTACTTC. Translating it yields CASSPHYSYEQYF.

This clonotype showed up many times. The chain combines TRBV6-1 with TRBJ2-1; 7 positions agree with TRBD2. Germline V gene sequence: CDR1 MNHNS, CDR2 SASEGT. The trim removed 5 bases at V and 4 bases at J, leaving 8 bases unmatched. CDR3 length: 15 residues. In DNA, the CDR3 is TGTGCCAGCAGTCACGGACTAGAGGGGTACAATGAGCAGTTCTTC. Translation gives CASSHGLEGYNEQFF.

This clonotype has only a few counts. This sequence may be a read error, since a much larger clone differs from it by one base. The V call is TRBV2, the J call TRBJ2-3; possible D gene TRBD1, 6 bases. The J call is doubtful: the DNA matches TRBJ2-7 better. From germline, CDR1 is SNHLY and CDR2 FYNNEI. This CDR3 is built from 13 residues. CDR3 nucleotides: TGTGCCAGCAGGATACAGGGATCCTACGGGCAGTACTTC. Translation gives CASRIQGSYGQYF.

This clonotype was detected only a few times. The J gene is TRBJ1-1, the V gene TRBV12-5, with D unclear. Germline V gene sequence: CDR1 LGHNT, CDR2 FRNRAP. The V end was cut by 6 bases, the J end by 3 bases, with 14 bases between. The CDR3 has 14 amino acids. Here the CDR3 DNA reads TGTGCTAGTGGGGATGGGTCGTTCGACACTGAAGCTTTCTTT. Translated: CASGDGSFDTEAFF.

This clonotype was recorded a few times. CDR3 sequence: CASSIRGVGEQYF. CDR3 bases: TGTGCCAGTAGTATTAGGGGGGTAGGCGAGCAGTACTTC. The V gene is TRBV19, the J gene TRBJ2-7; possibly TRBD1 or TRBD2 for D (6 bases each). V lost 3 bases and J 6 bases, leaving 12 bases between the germline ends. CDR1 LNHDA and CDR2 SQIVND come from the germline V gene (reference sequence). This CDR3 is 13 amino acids long.

The CDR3: CASSYRTSSTDTQYF. CDR3 nucleotide sequence: TGTGCCAGCAGTTACAGGACATCTAGCACAGATACGCAGTATTTT. The chain couples TRBV6-2 or TRBV6-3 to TRBJ2-3; a weak D match, TRBD1 (5 bases). CDR1 is MNHEY and CDR2 is SVGEGT in the germline V gene. The V and J ends lost 2 bases and 0 bases respectively, with 9 bases between them. The length of the CDR3 is 15 residues.

A word on this clonotype: Given a much more abundant clone one base away, this may be a read error. The chain joins TRBV11-2 to TRBJ2-7; 7 nucleotides line up with TRBD1. Germline V gene lookup returns CDR1 SGHAT and CDR2 FQNNGV. The CDR3 has 20 amino acids. CDR3 nucleotides: TGTGCCAGCAGCCTAGATCGGATCGGGACAGTCCGTTTCTACTCCTACGAGCGGTACTTC. This codes for CASSLDRIGTVRFYSYERYF.

This clonotype was seen a few times. J is TRBJ2-2 and V is TRBV19; unclear D gene. The CDR3 is 14 residues long. The germline V gene has CDR1 LNHDA and CDR2 SQIVND (reference sequence). The germline V and J ends were trimmed by 0 bases and 1 base, with 3 bases remaining between them. The CDR3, as DNA: TGTGCCAGTAGTATAGACAGGAACACCGGGGAGCTGTTTTTT. This translates into CASSIDRNTGELFF.

Ten or more counts support this clonotype. This sequence joins TRBV2 and TRBJ2-1; TRBD2 matches at 9 bases. The CDR3 sequence is 14 residues long. Losses at the gene ends were 2 bases for V and 7 bases for J; bases not matched to a gene: 3. CDR1 SNHLY and CDR2 FYNNEI come from the germline V gene. The CDR3 coding sequence is TGTGCCAGCAGTGAACCCAGCGGGGGGAATGAGCAGTTCTTC. It codes for CASSEPSGGNEQFF.

This clonotype was observed a handful of times. V and J are TRBV6-1 and TRBJ2-1, with 8 bases lining up with TRBD1. Germline CDR1 is MNHNS and CDR2 is SASEGT. This CDR3 comprises 14 residues. J was trimmed by 9 bases and V by 6 bases; bases with no gene match: 10. For the CDR3, the DNA is TGTGCCAGCAGCCAAGACAGGGGTTCAAGTGAGCAGTTCTTC. It yields the protein CASSQDRGSSEQFF.

The rearrangement uses TRBV29-1 and TRBJ2-7; perhaps TRBD2 as D (5 bases). Trimming removed 4 bases at V and 2 bases at J, with 15 bases between. The CDR3 runs to 14 residues. Germline CDR1 and CDR2: SQVTM and ANQGSEA. CDR3 sequence (DNA): TGCAGCGTTGTATTGGTAGCGAGGGCCTACGAGCAGTACTTC. Protein: CSVVLVARAYEQYF.

The chain has TRBV7-9 and TRBJ2-2; no reliable D call. CDR3 length equals 15 residues. Germline CDR1 reads SEHNR; CDR2 reads FQNEAQ (reference sequence). Trimming took 2 bases from V and 4 from J, leaving 11 bases between them. In DNA, the CDR3 is TGTGCCAGCAGCTTAACGGGTCCGGGCACCGGGGAGCTGTTTTTT. Protein sequence: CASSLTGPGTGELFF. The complete variable domain, with remaining parts taken from reference TRBV7-9 and TRBJ2-2, reads DTGVSQNPRHKITKRGQNVTFRCDPISEHNRLYWYRQTLGQGPEFLTYFQNEAQLEKSRLLSDRFSAERPKGSFSTLEIQRTEQGDSAMYLCASSLTGPGTGELFFGEGSRLTVL.